One and the same sample provided the 30 T cell receptor beta chains below, sequenced in a study of glioma-infiltrating T cells after dendritic cell vaccination. Measured with immunoSEQ multiplex PCR; TCRdb has only the in-frame clones, and not every one. The sample consists of tens of thousands of clones, approximately 87% of them appearing once. The sequences come from blood, collected before dendritic cell vaccination. These receptors all stem from a human donor with glioblastoma.

This clone was counted a few times. V and J are TRBV7-3 and TRBJ1-5; no reliable D call. Between the trimmed V and J ends, which lost 2 bases and 4 bases, there was a span of 6 bases. Germline V gene data show CDR1 as SGHTA and CDR2 as FQGTGA. This CDR3 is 13 amino acids long. This CDR3 is CASSLPGNQPQHF. DNA of the CDR3: TGTGCCAGCAGCTTACCAGGAAATCAGCCCCAGCATTTT.

The chain is built from TRBV30 and TRBJ1-1, with TRBD1 as a possible D gene (5 bases). V was trimmed by 0 bases and J by 1 base, leaving 12 bases between them. Germline V gene data show CDR1 as GTSNPN and CDR2 as SVGIG (reference sequence). The CDR3 runs to 15 residues. In DNA, the CDR3 is TGTGCCTGGAGTGTAATTGGGGGGTGGAACACTGAAGCTTTCTTT. Protein sequence: CAWSVIGGWNTEAFF.

The chain links TRBV7-8 to TRBJ1-3, with D unclear. The CDR3 totals 14 residues. The V gene lost 7 bases and the J gene lost 0 bases, with 10 bases spanning the gap. The V gene's germline CDR1 is SGHVS and CDR2 FQNEAQ. CDR3 sequence reads: CASMEGSSGNTIYF. CDR3 DNA: TGTGCCAGCATGGAGGGAAGCTCTGGAAACACCATATATTTT.

This clone is labeled as medium-sized. The rearrangement uses TRBV6-4 and TRBJ2-6; 9 nucleotides align to TRBD1. V lost 0 bases and J lost 3; bases outside the gene matches: 0. This CDR3 is built from 16 residues. CDR1 and CDR2 from the germline V gene are MRHNA and SNTAGT. In DNA, the CDR3 is TGTGCCAGCAGTGACTCGACAGGGGGTGGGGCCAACGTCCTGACTTTC. It specifies CASSDSTGGGANVLTF.

The gene calls are TRBV5-1 and TRBJ2-4; 12 bases align to TRBD2. Looked up from germline, CDR1 is SGHRS and CDR2 is YFSETQ. The CDR3 totals 16 residues. V lost 7 bases to trimming and J lost 3 bases; unmatched junction nucleotides: 8. CDR3 residues: CASSDGLAGIKNIQYF. For the CDR3, the DNA is TGCGCCAGCTCCGACGGACTAGCGGGGATCAAAAACATTCAGTACTTC. Combining the CDR3 with reference TRBV5-1 and TRBJ2-4 gives the whole variable domain KAGVTQTPRYLIKTRGQQVTLSCSPISGHRSVSWYQQTPGQGLQFLFEYFSETQRNKGNFPGRFSGRQFSNSRSEMNVSTLELGDSALYLCASSDGLAGIKNIQYFGAGTRLSVL.

Written as DNA, the CDR3 is TGTGCCAGCAGCGCCTGGACTGGAGATACGCAGTATTTT. Residues: CASSAWTGDTQYF. The chain recombines TRBV5-8 with TRBJ2-3; possible D gene TRBD2, 5 bases. Germline-derived CDR1 and CDR2 are SGHTS and YDEGEE. The CDR3 sequence is 13 residues long. Trimming removed 4 bases from V and 5 bases from J, with 11 bases in between.

This sequence joins TRBV6-6 and TRBJ1-4, with D unclear. The CDR3 is 15 amino acids. Trimming cost V 7 bases and J 3 bases, with 15 bases left between them. The germline V gene encodes CDR1 MNHNY and CDR2 SVGAGI (reference sequence). The CDR3 DNA follows: TGTGCCAGCATTCCCCGAGCGAATTCTAATGAAAAACTGTTTTTT. Its translation is CASIPRANSNEKLFF.

This rearrangement joins TRBV5-6 to TRBJ1-2; TRBD1 might be the D (6 bases). V was trimmed by 6 bases and J by 8 bases, leaving 29 bases between them. This CDR3 has 17 residues. CDR1 is SGHDT, CDR2 YYEEEE, per germline. In DNA form, the CDR3 reads TGTGCCAGCACCCTTTTAACCTCAGGCAGGGGCCAAAAGGGCTACACCTTC. It encodes CASTLLTSGRGQKGYTF.

The chain couples TRBV27 to TRBJ2-7; a weak D match, TRBD1 (5 bases). This CDR3 region has 14 residues. CDR1 is MNHEY, CDR2 SMNVEV, per germline (reference sequence). Deletions cut 3 bases from V and 2 bases from J, with 11 bases between. CDR3: CASSFLDSAYEQYF. CDR3 nucleotides: TGTGCCAGCAGTTTCCTCGACAGCGCCTACGAGCAGTACTTC.

The V call is TRBV18, the J call TRBJ1-5; TRBD1 agrees at 7 bases. This CDR3 has 15 residues. Germline assignment: CDR1 KGHSH and CDR2 LQKENI. Losses at the gene ends were 1 base for V and 4 bases for J; bases not matched to a gene: 4. The CDR3 region is CASSPRGQQNQPQHF. The CDR3 nucleotides read TGTGCCAGCTCACCACGGGGACAGCAGAATCAGCCCCAGCATTTT.

The chain links TRBV11-1 to TRBJ2-7, with TRBD2 as a possible D gene (6 bases). V lost 1 base and J 2 bases, leaving 9 bases between the germline ends. Germline values: CDR1 SGHAT, CDR2 FQDESV (reference sequence). The CDR3 consists of 14 residues. CDR3 protein: CASSLEAGTYEQYF. The CDR3 DNA reads TGTGCCAGCAGCTTAGAAGCGGGCACCTACGAGCAGTACTTC.

This clone was counted once. The chain couples TRBV7-9 to TRBJ2-3, with D perhaps TRBD1 (5 bases). This CDR3 has 16 amino acids. V was shortened by 5 bases and J by 6 bases, with 21 bases between the two germline ends. Germline assignment: CDR1 SEHNR and CDR2 FQNEAQ (reference sequence). The CDR3 region is CASSTSGSPSGDTQYF. CDR3 nucleotide sequence: TGTGCCAGCAGCACCTCGGGCTCACCTTCAGGGGATACGCAGTATTTT.

The chain couples TRBV4-3 to TRBJ2-7, with D possibly being TRBD1 (5 bases). Germline-derived CDR1 and CDR2 are LGHNA and YSLEER. The CDR3 runs 16 residues. V dropped 0 bases and J dropped 6 bases, with 18 bases sitting between them. CDR3 residues: CASSQDSVARAGEQYF. The CDR3 DNA follows: TGCGCCAGCAGCCAAGATTCGGTGGCCAGGGCAGGCGAGCAGTACTTC.

J is TRBJ2-2 and V is TRBV6-1; a weak D match, TRBD2 (6 bases). The ends were cut back, 1 base at V and 7 bases at J, with 25 bases in the middle. CDR1 and CDR2 (germline): MNHNS, SASEGT. This CDR3 region has 19 residues. The CDR3 DNA reads TGTGCCAGCAGTGAAGTTGTAAGTGTGAGTAGCGGCGGAGACGGGGAGCTGTTTTTT. Residues: CASSEVVSVSSGGDGELFF.

This clone came up many times. This chain uses TRBV6-6 with TRBJ2-7, with 11 bases identical to TRBD1. Per germline, CDR1 MNHNY and CDR2 SVGAGI (reference sequence). The length of the CDR3 is 12 residues. With 10 bases clipped from V and 5 bases from J, the junction kept 4 bases outside the gene matches. This chain's CDR3 is CATRTGGNEQYF. The CDR3 coding sequence is TGTGCCACCCGGACAGGGGGCAACGAGCAGTACTTC.

This chain joins TRBV7-8 and TRBJ2-7, with 8 bases aligning to TRBD1. The CDR3 has 16 residues. V was clipped by 2 bases and J by 0 bases; unmatched bases: 6. Looked up from germline, CDR1 is SGHVS and CDR2 is FQNEAQ. Written as DNA, the CDR3 is TGTGCCAGCAGCTTACTACAGGGGGATTTCTCCTACGAGCAGTACTTC. Translation gives CASSLLQGDFSYEQYF.

The chain carries TRBV6-5 and TRBJ1-2, with D maybe TRBD1 (6 bases). This CDR3 contains 15 residues. V lost 0 bases to trimming and J lost 5 bases, with 13 bases between them. Germline CDR1 MNHEY, CDR2 SVGAGI. The CDR3 nucleotides read TGTGCCAGCAGTTACTCCAGGGGAGAAGGATATGGCTACACCTTC. As protein: CASSYSRGEGYGYTF.

This clone was recorded only once. The rearrangement joins TRBV5-8 to TRBJ2-1; 14 nucleotides align to TRBD2. CDR1 is SGHTS, CDR2 YDEGEE, per germline. The CDR3 length is 15 residues. The V segment lost 6 bases and the J segment 6 bases; nucleotides outside the gene matches: 5. CDR3 bases: TGTGCCAGCAACTCCGGGACTAGCGGGAGCAATGAGCAGTTCTTC. Protein: CASNSGTSGSNEQFF.

The CDR3 region has the DNA TGTGCCAGCTCACCGGGGGACGGGGGGAGACTATACTTC. Its protein is CASSPGDGGRLYF. The chain combines TRBV18 with TRBJ2-7, with 7 bases fitting TRBD2. Losses at the gene ends were 3 bases for V and 13 bases for J; bases not matched to a gene: 12. Germline lookup yields CDR1 KGHSH and CDR2 LQKENI. This CDR3 contains 13 residues.

Ten or more counts support this clone. In DNA form, the CDR3 reads TGTGCCATCATGGGACAGGGAAGTGGCTACACCTTC. Residues: CAIMGQGSGYTF. The chain uses TRBV10-3 and TRBJ1-2; 9 bases match TRBD1. The trim removed 7 bases at V and 7 bases at J, leaving 4 bases unmatched. The CDR3 has 12 residues. Germline CDR1 and CDR2: ENHRY and SYGVKD.

This clone was seen only once. This chain connects TRBV6-5 to TRBJ1-2, with D possibly matching TRBD1 (5 bases). The ends were cut back, 2 bases at V and 5 bases at J, with 9 bases in the middle. Germline lookup yields CDR1 MNHEY and CDR2 SVGAGI. This CDR3 is 13 amino acids long. CDR3 nucleotides: TGTGCCAGCAGTTACAGCAGGGCTTATGGCTACACCTTC. Its translation: CASSYSRAYGYTF.

V usage is TRBV2 and J usage is TRBJ2-2, with 7 bases that match TRBD1. Germline V gives CDR1 SNHLY, CDR2 FYNNEI. V shed 6 bases, J shed 3 bases, and the junction held 4 bases outside the gene matches. The length of the CDR3 is 14 residues. The CDR3, as DNA: TGTGCCAGCAGGCATACAGGGGACACCGGGGAGCTGTTTTTT. Translated: CASRHTGDTGELFF.

The chain joins TRBV5-1 to TRBJ2-1; the D is unclear. V dropped 2 bases and J dropped 0 bases, with 12 bases sitting between them. The germline gives CDR1 SGHRS, CDR2 YFSETQ. The CDR3 sequence is 16 residues long. The DNA for the CDR3 is TGCGCCAGCAGCTTAGGTAGCAAAGCCTCCTACAATGAGCAGTTCTTC. Translated: CASSLGSKASYNEQFF.

The CDR3 DNA sequence: TGTGCCAGCAGAGGCTCAGGGGACACCGGGGAGCTGTTTTTT. Translation: CASRGSGDTGELFF. The chain couples TRBV9 to TRBJ2-2, with a weak D call TRBD1 (6 bases). V was pared by 5 bases and J by 3 bases, with 11 bases between. CDR3 length: 14 residues. Germline CDR1 is SGDLS and CDR2 is YYNGEE.

This rearrangement joins TRBV7-2 to TRBJ1-5, with D possibly being TRBD1 (5 bases). Germline V gene lookup returns CDR1 SGHTA and CDR2 FQGNSA. This CDR3 spans 14 amino acids. Trimming stripped 2 bases from V and 4 bases from J, with 9 bases between. The CDR3 region is CASSLLGGNQPQHF. The CDR3 nucleotides read TGTGCCAGCAGCTTACTTGGGGGGAATCAGCCCCAGCATTTT.

V and J are TRBV27 and TRBJ1-5, with D hard to call. The CDR3 has 15 residues. Trimming took 3 bases from V and 0 from J, leaving 9 bases between them. The germline V gene encodes CDR1 MNHEY and CDR2 SMNVEV (reference sequence). DNA of the CDR3: TGTGCCAGCAGTTTGTGGCCAATTAGCAATCAGCCCCAGCATTTT. It specifies CASSLWPISNQPQHF.

The gene calls are TRBV4-1 and TRBJ2-7; TRBD2 matches at 8 bases. The CDR3 is 16 residues long. Germline V lookup: CDR1 MGHRA, CDR2 YSYEKL. V was clipped by 0 bases and J by 5 bases; unmatched bases: 9. The CDR3 sequence is CASSQDEAGVPDEQYF. The CDR3 coding sequence is TGCGCCAGCAGCCAAGATGAAGCGGGGGTTCCGGACGAGCAGTACTTC.

This chain joins TRBV7-9 and TRBJ1-3; D possibly corresponds to TRBD1 (5 bases). This CDR3 spans 13 amino acids. V was trimmed by 6 bases and J by 3 bases, leaving 9 bases between them. Germline-derived CDR1 and CDR2 are SEHNR and FQNEAQ (reference sequence). The CDR3 is CASRGGNGNTIYF. The CDR3 coding sequence is TGTGCCAGCAGGGGGGGTAATGGAAACACCATATATTTT.

This clone occurred once. V usage is TRBV2 and J usage is TRBJ2-2; 12 nucleotides agree with TRBD2. The CDR3 has 17 amino acids. V lost 2 bases, J lost 5 bases, and 6 bases stayed unmatched. CDR1 and CDR2 (germline): SNHLY, FYNNEI. The CDR3 bases are TGTGCCAGCAGTGAATATCTAGCGGGAGGGGGAACCGGGGAGCTGTTTTTT. Protein: CASSEYLAGGGTGELFF.

This chain links TRBV21-1 with TRBJ1-1; TRBD1 was called by the table and not checked on the DNA. TRBV21-1 is annotated as a pseudogene. The CDR3 loop spans 15 amino acids. The CDR3 nucleotides are TGTGCCAGCAGCGGGACCGGGACAGCGAACACTGAAGCTTTCTTT. It specifies CASSGTGTANTEAFF.